A single sample gave rise to the 29 T cell receptor beta chains below, sequenced in a study of Graves' ophthalmopathy and Graves' hyperthyroidism. As the template, RNA transcripts were used to amplify TCR beta CDR3 regions. A first-round RT-PCR used HTBI primers, followed by a second-round multiplex PCR. TCRdb independently ran MiXCR on the multiplex PCR reads; one entry per CDR3 protein. The sample shows roughly 350,000 distinct CDR3 sequences, 17% of them seen only once. Material: peripheral blood. The receptors originated from an adult woman with stable Graves' hyperthyroidism.

Many counts were recorded for this clonotype. The chain employs TRBV4-3 and TRBJ2-7; D remains ambiguous. CDR3 length: 13 amino acids. V lost 0 bases and J 5 bases, leaving 8 bases between the germline ends. Germline-derived CDR1 and CDR2 are LGHNA and YSLEER. CDR3 in amino acids: CASSQEEGHEQYF. Here the CDR3 DNA reads TGCGCCAGCAGCCAAGAAGAAGGCCACGAGCAGTACTTC.

This clonotype was recorded at least ten times. The rearrangement links TRBV20-1 to TRBJ1-6; no firm D call. Trimming left V 2 bases short and J 6 bases short, with 5 bases between. The CDR3 is made up of 12 amino acids. From germline, CDR1 is DFQATT and CDR2 SNEGSKA (reference sequence). For the CDR3, the DNA is TGCAGTGCTAGACGGCGTAATTCACCCCTCCACTTT. Amino acids: CSARRRNSPLHF.

This clonotype has just a few counts. The CDR3 DNA follows: TGTGCCAGCAGCCGCGGGGGTATGGGACGCACCGGGGAGCTGTTTTTT. It specifies CASSRGGMGRTGELFF. This chain connects TRBV11-2 to TRBJ2-2; 7 bases fit TRBD2. The CDR3 spans 16 residues. CDR1 is SGHAT, CDR2 FQNNGV, per germline. V shed 5 bases, J shed 4 bases, and the junction held 10 bases outside the gene matches.

This clonotype was seen ten or more times. The junction differs from germline at one of its ends, possibly a read error. The V and J genes are TRBV27 and TRBJ1-5; D is ambiguous. CDR3 length: 15 residues. The germline CDR1 and CDR2 sequences are MNHEY and SMNVEV (reference sequence). The CDR3 loop reads CANSLKPYSNQPQHF. For the CDR3, the DNA is TGTGCCAACAGTTTAAAGCCTTATAGCAATCAGCCCCAGCATTTT.

This clonotype has a count of ten or more. This rearrangement joins TRBV2 to TRBJ1-5; D ambiguous. V lost 7 bases, J lost 4 bases, and 11 bases lay in between. The CDR3 is 13 residues long. Looked up from germline, CDR1 is SNHLY and CDR2 is FYNNEI. The CDR3 bases are TGTGCCAGCAAAGTGTATGAGAATCAGCCCCAGCATTTT. Protein product: CASKVYENQPQHF.

This clonotype occurred many times. The gene calls are TRBV11-2 and TRBJ1-2; 7 positions match TRBD1. This CDR3 has 13 residues. Germline V lookup: CDR1 SGHAT, CDR2 FQNNGV. Losses at the gene ends were 0 bases for V and 8 bases for J; bases not matched to a gene: 3. The DNA for the CDR3 is TGTGCCAGCAGCTTAGAACCGGGACAGGGCTACACCTTC. It codes for CASSLEPGQGYTF.

This clonotype was seen repeatedly, ten times or more. The chain links TRBV28 to TRBJ1-2; D unresolved. The V gene's germline CDR1 is MDHEN and CDR2 SYDVKM. Trimming stripped 5 bases from V and 2 bases from J, with 18 bases between. The CDR3 consists of 16 residues. CDR3 in amino acids: CASSPQSRALNYGYTF. The DNA for the CDR3 is TGTGCCAGCAGTCCGCAATCCCGGGCCCTAAACTATGGCTACACCTTC.

Ten or more counts support this clonotype. V and J are TRBV5-1 and TRBJ1-1; no firm D call. Germline-derived CDR1 and CDR2 are SGHRS and YFSETQ. The CDR3 extends over 14 amino acids. V shed 1 base and J shed 1 base, with 8 bases lying between them. This CDR3 reads CASSLISENTEAFF. CDR3 nucleotides: TGCGCCAGCAGCTTGATTTCAGAGAACACTGAAGCTTTCTTT. Looking up the rest from reference TRBV5-1 and TRBJ1-1 gives the full variable domain: KAGVTQTPRYLIKTRGQQVTLSCSPISGHRSVSWYQQTPGQGLQFLFEYFSETQRNKGNFPGRFSGRQFSNSRSEMNVSTLELGDSALYLCASSLISENTEAFFGQGTRLTVV.

This clonotype came up many times. The V and J genes are TRBV12-3 or TRBV12-4 and TRBJ2-5; the D gene is possibly TRBD2 (6 bases). V was trimmed by 6 bases and J by 5 bases, leaving 19 bases between them. The CDR3 runs to 15 residues. CDR3 bases: TGTGCCAGCAGCATTCGTGGGGGAGCGGGTGAGACCCAGTACTTC. It is translated as CASSIRGGAGETQYF.

This clonotype has at least ten counts. This chain links TRBV11-2 with TRBJ2-5; the match to TRBD1 covers 7 bases. The CDR3 sequence is 14 residues long. Germline CDR1 reads SGHAT; CDR2 reads FQNNGV. J gave up 2 bases and V 5 bases, and 5 bases lay outside the gene matches. The CDR3 sequence: CASSQWTGQETQYF. The CDR3 nucleotides read TGTGCCAGCAGCCAATGGACAGGTCAAGAGACCCAGTACTTC. Full variable domain (outside the CDR3, taken from reference TRBV11-2 and TRBJ2-5): EAGVAQSPRYKIIEKRQSVAFWCNPISGHATLYWYQQILGQGPKLLIQFQNNGVVDDSQLPKDRFSAERLKGVDSTLKIQPAKLEDSAVYLCASSQWTGQETQYFGPGTRLLVL.

The chain is built from TRBV5-4 and TRBJ2-2; 8 bases line up with TRBD2. The length of the CDR3 is 15 residues. The germline CDR1 and CDR2 sequences are SGHNT and YYREEE (reference sequence). V dropped 4 bases and J dropped 4; count of bases not matched to a gene: 6. This CDR3 reads CASSPMAGGTGELFF. CDR3 bases: TGTGCCAGCAGCCCAATGGCGGGAGGCACCGGGGAGCTGTTTTTT.

Many counts were recorded for this clonotype. This rearrangement joins TRBV13 to TRBJ2-7, with TRBD2 matching 9 bases. J gave up 3 bases and V 0 bases, and 3 bases lay outside the gene matches. Germline V lookup: CDR1 PRHDT, CDR2 FYEKMQ (reference sequence). The CDR3 totals 15 residues. Here the CDR3 reads CASSLGRAGGYEQYF. CDR3 DNA: TGTGCCAGCAGCTTAGGGCGAGCGGGGGGCTACGAGCAGTACTTC.

This clonotype was observed at least ten times. V is TRBV4-1 and J is TRBJ2-7; TRBD2 is a possible D gene (6 bases). Trimming left V 1 base short and J 6 bases short, with 13 bases between. Per the germline V gene, CDR1 is MGHRA and CDR2 is YSYEKL. The CDR3 consists of 14 residues. CDR3 protein: CASSQAGRRPEQYF. CDR3 nucleotide sequence: TGCGCCAGCAGCCAAGCCGGGAGAAGACCCGAGCAGTACTTC.

This clonotype has only a few counts. The chain recombines TRBV12-3 or TRBV12-4 with TRBJ1-5; D may be TRBD1 (5 bases). The V gene lost 5 bases and the J gene lost 1 base, with 9 bases spanning the gap. This CDR3 is built from 14 residues. The CDR3 sequence is CASSAGNSNQPQHF. The CDR3 region has the DNA TGTGCCAGCAGTGCAGGGAACAGCAATCAGCCCCAGCATTTT.

This clonotype was recorded at least ten times. The rearrangement links TRBV5-5 to TRBJ1-1; D gene uncertain. With 0 bases removed from V and 0 bases from J, the gap between germline ends came to 12 bases. The germline gives CDR1 SGHKS, CDR2 YYEKEE (reference sequence). This CDR3 spans 16 amino acids. CDR3: CASSLVGSSMNTEAFF. As DNA, the CDR3 is TGTGCCAGCAGCTTGGTTGGGTCATCCATGAACACTGAAGCTTTCTTT.

The genes are TRBV14 and TRBJ1-2; no clear D. V was pared by 0 bases and J by 4 bases, with 9 bases between. This CDR3 comprises 14 residues. The V gene's germline CDR1 is SGHDN and CDR2 FVKESK. The DNA for the CDR3 is TGTGCCAGCAGCCAAGATTACAGACCCTATGGCTACACCTTC. It is translated as CASSQDYRPYGYTF.

This clonotype has a count of ten or more. This chain joins TRBV7-2 and TRBJ2-7; 7 bases fit TRBD2. CDR3 size: 14 residues. The germline V gene encodes CDR1 SGHTA and CDR2 FQGNSA. The ends lost 6 bases at V and 2 bases at J; junction bases unmatched: 7. Here the CDR3 reads CASRSSGSTYEQYF. CDR3 DNA: TGTGCCAGCAGATCTAGCGGAAGTACCTACGAGCAGTACTTC.

V gene TRBV6-5 combines with J gene TRBJ2-2, with D perhaps matching TRBD1 (6 bases). Germline V gene data show CDR1 as MNHEY and CDR2 as SVGAGI. Trimming left V 0 bases short and J 2 bases short, with 13 bases between. The CDR3 loop spans 17 amino acids. This CDR3 is CASSYSGATANTGELFF. The CDR3 DNA reads as TGTGCCAGCAGTTACTCGGGGGCGACAGCAAACACCGGGGAGCTGTTTTTT.

The table lists this clonotype with many counts. This chain connects TRBV11-2 to TRBJ2-7; 8 positions agree with TRBD2. The CDR3 covers 14 residues. The germline gives CDR1 SGHAT, CDR2 FQNNGV. Germline trimming cut 2 bases from V and 4 bases from J; bases unmatched to any gene: 4. This CDR3 reads CASSLFREGYEQYF. CDR3 DNA sequence: TGTGCCAGCAGCTTATTTCGGGAGGGGTACGAGCAGTACTTC.

This clonotype was recorded many times. The chain joins TRBV20-1 to TRBJ2-5; 8 bases align to TRBD1. The CDR3 sequence is 15 residues long. Germline V gene lookup returns CDR1 DFQATT and CDR2 SNEGSKA (reference sequence). V shed 0 bases, J shed 0 bases, and the junction held 3 bases outside the gene matches. The CDR3, as DNA: TGCAGTGCTAGAGACCGACAGGGGCACCAAGAGACCCAGTACTTC. Translating gives CSARDRQGHQETQYF.

This clonotype came up many times. The chain joins TRBV11-2 to TRBJ1-5; a possible D gene is TRBD1 (6 bases). The CDR3 contains 20 residues. The germline V gene encodes CDR1 SGHAT and CDR2 FQNNGV. The V gene lost 0 bases and the J gene lost 7 bases, with 28 bases spanning the gap. The CDR3: CASSLEPPKALTGLEQPQHF. CDR3 nucleotides: TGTGCCAGCAGCTTAGAACCCCCTAAAGCGCTTACAGGGTTAGAACAGCCCCAGCATTTT.

This clonotype was counted many times. The V call is TRBV2, the J call TRBJ1-2; the D gene is possibly TRBD1 (5 bases). The ends were cut back, 7 bases at V and 8 bases at J, with 11 bases in the middle. The germline V gene encodes CDR1 SNHLY and CDR2 FYNNEI. The CDR3 loop spans 11 amino acids. CDR3 protein: CASMGGWGYTF. CDR3 DNA sequence: TGTGCCAGCATGGGGGGTTGGGGCTACACCTTC.

This clonotype showed up many times. V gene TRBV28 combines with J gene TRBJ1-2; D gene uncertain. V was trimmed by 6 bases and J by 6 bases, leaving 14 bases between them. The CDR3 contains 13 residues. Germline CDR1 is MDHEN and CDR2 is SYDVKM. The DNA of the CDR3 is TGTGCCAGCAGACGGACCCCCGCGGATGGCTACACCTTC. Its protein product is CASRRTPADGYTF.

The rearrangement joins TRBV6-2 or TRBV6-3 to TRBJ1-6; perhaps TRBD1 as D (6 bases). CDR1 MNHEY and CDR2 SVGEGT come from the germline V gene. The V end lost 0 bases, the J end lost 5 bases, and 17 bases lay between the germline ends. The CDR3 consists of 18 residues. The CDR3 region has the DNA TGTGCCAGCAGTTACTCAAGAACGGGACACCGGGATAATTCACCCCTCCACTTT. Translating it yields CASSYSRTGHRDNSPLHF.

This clonotype was seen repeatedly, ten times or more. Likely a read error: the CDR3 ends without its conserved phenylalanine or tryptophan. The chain couples TRBV7-9 to TRBJ2-5; D is ambiguous. V dropped 1 base and J dropped 0 bases, with 6 bases sitting between them. CDR1 SEHNR and CDR2 FQNEAQ come from the germline V gene (reference sequence). The CDR3 totals 14 residues. CDR3 coding DNA: TGTGCCAGCAGCTTAGGCCGACACCAAGAGACCCAGTACTCC. Amino acids: CASSLGRHQETQYS.

This clonotype was detected ten times or more. The genes are TRBV12-3 or TRBV12-4 and TRBJ1-1; D may be TRBD1 (5 bases). This CDR3 comprises 11 residues. Trimming stripped 7 bases from V and 12 bases from J, with 15 bases between. The CDR3 protein is CASTSPGLSFF. DNA of the CDR3: TGTGCCAGCACCTCCCCAGGGTTATCTTTCTTT.

Note on this clonotype: Since a much larger clone is just one base distant, this may be a read error. The chain carries TRBV5-5 and TRBJ2-5; 7 bases map to TRBD2. Looked up from germline, CDR1 is SGHKS and CDR2 is YYEKEE (reference sequence). Trimming cost V 0 bases and J 2 bases; bases outside gene matches: 7. This CDR3 spans 16 amino acids. The CDR3 here is CASSLGTASGQETQYF. The CDR3 bases are TGTGCCAGCAGCTTGGGTACAGCTAGCGGACAAGAGACCCAGTACTTC.

This chain links TRBV6-1 with TRBJ1-5; a possible D gene is TRBD1 (5 bases). Germline loops: CDR1 MNHNS, CDR2 SASEGT. V gave up 2 bases and J gave up 6 bases, with 11 bases separating them. This CDR3 is 14 amino acids long. The CDR3, as DNA: TGTGCCAGCAGTGAACAGGGTGCAACTCAGCCCCAGCATTTT. Its protein product is CASSEQGATQPQHF.

This clonotype was seen many times. CDR3 in DNA: TGTGCCAGCAGTTTAGCAGGCCTAGCAGGACAAGAGACCCAGTACTTC. Its translation is CASSLAGLAGQETQYF. The rearrangement uses TRBV12-3 or TRBV12-4 and TRBJ2-5, with D tentatively TRBD2 (5 bases). The CDR3 runs to 16 residues. V lost 0 bases and J lost 2, with 13 bases in between.